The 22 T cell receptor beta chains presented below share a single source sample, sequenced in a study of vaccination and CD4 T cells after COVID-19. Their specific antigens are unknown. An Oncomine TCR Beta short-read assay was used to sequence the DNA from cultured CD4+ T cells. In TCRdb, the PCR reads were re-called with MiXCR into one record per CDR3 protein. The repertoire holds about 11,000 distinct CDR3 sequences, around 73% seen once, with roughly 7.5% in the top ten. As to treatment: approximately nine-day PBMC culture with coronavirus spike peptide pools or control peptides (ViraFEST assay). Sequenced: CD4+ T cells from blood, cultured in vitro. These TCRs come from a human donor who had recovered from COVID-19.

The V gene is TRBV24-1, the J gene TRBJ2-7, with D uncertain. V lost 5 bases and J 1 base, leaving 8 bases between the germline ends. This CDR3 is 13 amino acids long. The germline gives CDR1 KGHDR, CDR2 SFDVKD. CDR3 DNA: TGTGCCACCAGTGGTTCGCCGTCCTACGAGCAGTACTTC. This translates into CATSGSPSYEQYF.

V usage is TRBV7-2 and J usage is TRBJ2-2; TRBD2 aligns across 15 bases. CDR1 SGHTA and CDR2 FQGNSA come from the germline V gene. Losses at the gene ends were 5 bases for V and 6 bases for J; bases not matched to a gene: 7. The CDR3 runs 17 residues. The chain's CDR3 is CASSPGLAGGRAGELFF. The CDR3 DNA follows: TGTGCCAGCAGCCCTGGACTAGCGGGAGGGCGGGCCGGGGAGCTGTTTTTT. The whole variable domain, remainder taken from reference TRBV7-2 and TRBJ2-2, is GAGVSQSPSNKVTEKGKDVELRCDPISGHTALYWYRQSLGQGLEFLIYFQGNSAPDKSGLPSDRFSAERTGGSVSTLTIQRTQQEDSAVYLCASSPGLAGGRAGELFFGEGSRLTVL.

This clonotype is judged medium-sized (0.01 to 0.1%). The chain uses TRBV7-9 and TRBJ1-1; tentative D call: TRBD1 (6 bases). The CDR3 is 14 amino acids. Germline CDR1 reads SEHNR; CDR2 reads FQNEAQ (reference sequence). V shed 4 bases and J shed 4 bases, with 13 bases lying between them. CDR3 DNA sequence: TGTGCCAGCAGCTCGGGGGGGCTGATCACTGAAGCTTTCTTT. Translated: CASSSGGLITEAFF.

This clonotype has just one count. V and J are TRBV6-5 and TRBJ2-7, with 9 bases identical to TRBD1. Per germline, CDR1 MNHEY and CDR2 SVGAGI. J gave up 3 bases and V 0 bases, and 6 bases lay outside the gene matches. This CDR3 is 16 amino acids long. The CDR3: CASSYSKGQGNYEQYF. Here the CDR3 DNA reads TGTGCCAGCAGTTACTCGAAGGGACAGGGTAACTACGAGCAGTACTTC.

The CDR3 DNA is TGTGCCAGCAGTGTGCCGGGACAGCCCTATGGCTACACCTTC. Translated: CASSVPGQPYGYTF. V gene TRBV27 combines with J gene TRBJ1-2; TRBD1 matches 7 bases. This CDR3 is 14 amino acids long. Germline V gene lookup returns CDR1 MNHEY and CDR2 SMNVEV (reference sequence). The V gene end was trimmed by 5 bases and the J gene end by 4 bases; junction bases not matched to a gene: 7.

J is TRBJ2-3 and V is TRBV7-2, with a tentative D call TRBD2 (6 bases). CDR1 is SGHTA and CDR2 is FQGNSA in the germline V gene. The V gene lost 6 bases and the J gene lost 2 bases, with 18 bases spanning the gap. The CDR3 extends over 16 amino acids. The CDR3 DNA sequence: TGTGCCAGCAGTTTCAAGCCGGGACTTTACACAGATACGCAGTATTTT. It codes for CASSFKPGLYTDTQYF.

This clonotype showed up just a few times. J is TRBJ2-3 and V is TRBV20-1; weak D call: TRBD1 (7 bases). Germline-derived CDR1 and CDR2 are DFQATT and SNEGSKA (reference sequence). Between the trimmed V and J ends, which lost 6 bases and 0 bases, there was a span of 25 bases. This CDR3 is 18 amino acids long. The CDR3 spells CSACPVRGTTGSTDTQYF. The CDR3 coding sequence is TGCAGTGCATGCCCGGTTCGGGGGACGACAGGGAGCACAGATACGCAGTATTTT.

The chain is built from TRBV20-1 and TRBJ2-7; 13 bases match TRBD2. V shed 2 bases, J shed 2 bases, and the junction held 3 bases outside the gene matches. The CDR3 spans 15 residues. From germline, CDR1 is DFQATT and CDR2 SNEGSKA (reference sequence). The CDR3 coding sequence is TGCAGTGCTAGAAGACTAGCGGGAGGAGCCTACGAGCAGTACTTC. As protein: CSARRLAGGAYEQYF.

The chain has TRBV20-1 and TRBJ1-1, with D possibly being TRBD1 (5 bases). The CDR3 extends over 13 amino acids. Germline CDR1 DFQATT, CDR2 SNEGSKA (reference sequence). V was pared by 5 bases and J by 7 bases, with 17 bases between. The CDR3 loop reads CSAHGGVSHEAFF. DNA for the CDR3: TGCAGTGCTCACGGAGGGGTATCCCATGAAGCTTTCTTT.

This CDR3 reads CAWRELVVKEQYF. In DNA, the CDR3 is TGTGCCTGGAGAGAACTAGTGGTTAAGGAGCAGTACTTC. The chain recombines TRBV30 with TRBJ2-7; weak D call: TRBD2 (5 bases). V was pared by 3 bases and J by 7 bases, with 16 bases between. The germline V gene encodes CDR1 GTSNPN and CDR2 SVGIG (reference sequence). CDR3 length equals 13 residues.

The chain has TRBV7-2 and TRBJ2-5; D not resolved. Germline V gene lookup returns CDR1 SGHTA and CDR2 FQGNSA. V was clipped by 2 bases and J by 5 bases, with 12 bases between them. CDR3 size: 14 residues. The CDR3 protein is CASSLLVGPETQYF. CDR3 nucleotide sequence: TGTGCCAGCAGCTTACTGGTGGGCCCTGAGACCCAGTACTTC.

In DNA form, the CDR3 reads TGTGCCAGCAGTGAAGGACGACTAGCGCGCACAGATACGCAGTATTTT. Amino acid sequence: CASSEGRLARTDTQYF. The chain employs TRBV6-1 and TRBJ2-3; 8 nucleotides line up with TRBD2. CDR1 and CDR2 (germline): MNHNS, SASEGT. The CDR3 totals 16 residues. Unmatched junction bases numbered 4, after V lost 1 base and J lost 1 base.

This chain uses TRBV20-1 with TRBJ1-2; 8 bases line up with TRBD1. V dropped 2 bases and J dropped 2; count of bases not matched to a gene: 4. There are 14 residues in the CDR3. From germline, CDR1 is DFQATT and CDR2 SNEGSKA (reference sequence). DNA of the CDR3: TGCAGTGCTAGATCAAGGACAGGGAACTATGGCTACACCTTC. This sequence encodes CSARSRTGNYGYTF.

CDR3: CSARLPDRRNTEAFF. CDR3 nucleotide sequence: TGCAGTGCTAGACTTCCGGACAGGCGGAACACTGAAGCTTTCTTT. This rearrangement joins TRBV20-1 to TRBJ1-1; 7 positions agree with TRBD1. From germline, CDR1 is DFQATT and CDR2 SNEGSKA (reference sequence). The CDR3 is 15 residues long. J lost 1 base, V lost 2 bases, and 7 bases had no gene match.

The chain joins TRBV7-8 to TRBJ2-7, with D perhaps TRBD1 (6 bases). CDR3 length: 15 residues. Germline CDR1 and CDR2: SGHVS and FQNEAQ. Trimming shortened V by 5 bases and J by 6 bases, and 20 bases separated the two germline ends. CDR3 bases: TGTGCCAGCAGCCCGGGACCGGGCAGGGGCGGCGAGCAGTACTTC. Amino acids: CASSPGPGRGGEQYF.

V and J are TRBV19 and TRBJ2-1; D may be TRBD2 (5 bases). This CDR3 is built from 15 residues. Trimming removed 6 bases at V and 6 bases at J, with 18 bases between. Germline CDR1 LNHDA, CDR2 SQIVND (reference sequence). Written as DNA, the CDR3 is TGTGCCAGTAGGCGGCCCGGACTCACTTCCAATGAGCAGTTCTTC. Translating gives CASRRPGLTSNEQFF.

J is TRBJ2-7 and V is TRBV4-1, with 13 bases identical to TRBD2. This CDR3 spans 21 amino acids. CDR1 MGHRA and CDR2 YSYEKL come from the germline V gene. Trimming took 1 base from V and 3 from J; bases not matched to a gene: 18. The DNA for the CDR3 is TGCGCCAGCAGCCAAGGGACTAGCGGGAGTCGGTTCGCCGTCCCCAGCTACGAGCAGTACTTC. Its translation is CASSQGTSGSRFAVPSYEQYF.

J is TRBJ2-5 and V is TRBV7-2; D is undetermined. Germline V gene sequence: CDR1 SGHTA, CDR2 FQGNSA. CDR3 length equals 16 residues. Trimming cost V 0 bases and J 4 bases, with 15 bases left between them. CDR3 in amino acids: CASSLAGLRPTETQYF. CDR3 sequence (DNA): TGTGCCAGCAGCTTAGCGGGCCTGAGGCCCACAGAGACCCAGTACTTC.

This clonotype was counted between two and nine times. The CDR3 protein is CASSVGQDYYEQYF. DNA of the CDR3: TGCGCCAGCAGTGTGGGACAGGACTACTACGAGCAGTACTTC. This chain joins TRBV10-1 and TRBJ2-7; 8 positions agree with TRBD1. The junction had 5 bases not matched to a gene; V was cut back by 4 bases and J by 3 bases. Germline V CDR1 and CDR2: WNHNN, SYGVQD (reference sequence). The CDR3 covers 14 residues.

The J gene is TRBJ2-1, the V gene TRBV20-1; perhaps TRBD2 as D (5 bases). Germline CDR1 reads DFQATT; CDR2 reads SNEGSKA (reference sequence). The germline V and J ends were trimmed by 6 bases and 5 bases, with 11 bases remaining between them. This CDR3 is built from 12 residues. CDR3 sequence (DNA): TGCAGTGCCCTAGGACTCCACAATGAGCAGTTCTTC. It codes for CSALGLHNEQFF.

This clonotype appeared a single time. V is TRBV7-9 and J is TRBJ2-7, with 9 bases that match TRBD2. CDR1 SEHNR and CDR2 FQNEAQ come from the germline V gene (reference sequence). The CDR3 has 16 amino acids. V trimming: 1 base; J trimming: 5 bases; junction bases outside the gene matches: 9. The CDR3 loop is CASSLDLGLASHEQYF. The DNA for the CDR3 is TGTGCCAGCAGCTTAGACCTGGGACTAGCAAGCCACGAGCAGTACTTC.

The CDR3 region is CASSSLAGGSTDTQYF. CDR3 nucleotides: TGTGCCAGCAGTTCCCTAGCGGGGGGATCCACAGATACGCAGTATTTT. The chain has TRBV6-5 and TRBJ2-3, with 11 bases identical to TRBD2. The germline V gene has CDR1 MNHEY and CDR2 SVGAGI. The CDR3 runs to 16 residues. The ends lost 4 bases at V and 2 bases at J; junction bases unmatched: 5.